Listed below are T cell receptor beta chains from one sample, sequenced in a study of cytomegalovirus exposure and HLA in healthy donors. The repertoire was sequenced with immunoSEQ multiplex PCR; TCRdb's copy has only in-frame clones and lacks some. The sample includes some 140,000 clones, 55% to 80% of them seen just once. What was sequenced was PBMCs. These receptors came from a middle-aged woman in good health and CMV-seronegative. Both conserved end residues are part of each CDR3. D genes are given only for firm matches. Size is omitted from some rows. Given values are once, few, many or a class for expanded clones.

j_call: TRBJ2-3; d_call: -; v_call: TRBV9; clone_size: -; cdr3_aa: CASSVAGSTDTQYF; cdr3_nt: TGTGCCAGCAGCGTAGCCGGGAGCACAGATACGCAGTATTTT
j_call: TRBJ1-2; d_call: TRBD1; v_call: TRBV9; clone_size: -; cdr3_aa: CASSGPRTGDYGYTF; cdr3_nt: TGTGCCAGCAGCGGACCCCGGACAGGGGACTATGGCTACACCTTC
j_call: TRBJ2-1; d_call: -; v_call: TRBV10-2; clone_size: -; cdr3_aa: CASAVGGEQFF; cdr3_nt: TGCGCCAGCGCGGTCGGGGGTGAGCAGTTCTTC
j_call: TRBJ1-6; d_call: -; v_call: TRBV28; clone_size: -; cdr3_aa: CASSLRGGRSPLHF; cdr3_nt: TGTGCCAGCAGTTTAAGGGGGGGGAGATCACCCCTCCACTTT
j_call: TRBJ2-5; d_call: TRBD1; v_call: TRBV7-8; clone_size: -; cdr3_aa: CASSADRGQETQYF; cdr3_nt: TGTGCCAGCAGCGCCGACAGGGGCCAAGAGACCCAGTACTTC
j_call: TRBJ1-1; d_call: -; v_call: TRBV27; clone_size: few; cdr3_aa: CASSPGGGVYTEAFF; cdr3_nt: TGTGCCAGCAGTCCAGGCGGGGGGGTTTACACTGAAGCTTTCTTT
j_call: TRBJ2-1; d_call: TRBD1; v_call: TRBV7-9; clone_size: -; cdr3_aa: CAEGIRGQADNEQFF; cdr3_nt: TGTGCCGAGGGGATAAGGGGACAGGCGGACAATGAGCAGTTCTTC
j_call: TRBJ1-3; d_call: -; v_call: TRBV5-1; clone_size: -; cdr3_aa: CASSPDYSGNTIYF; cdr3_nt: TGCGCCAGCAGCCCGGACTACTCTGGAAACACCATATATTTT
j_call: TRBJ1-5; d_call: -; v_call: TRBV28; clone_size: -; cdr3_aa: CASSLVGRYNQPQHF; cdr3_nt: TGTGCCAGCAGTTTGGTTGGCAGGTATAATCAGCCCCAGCATTTT
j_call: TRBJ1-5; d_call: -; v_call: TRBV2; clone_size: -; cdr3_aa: CASSERGSSNQPQHF; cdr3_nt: TGTGCCAGCAGTGAGCGAGGGAGTAGCAATCAGCCCCAGCATTTT
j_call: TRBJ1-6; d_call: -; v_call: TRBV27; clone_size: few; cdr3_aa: CASSRRQKDSPLHF; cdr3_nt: TGTGCCAGCAGTAGGCGACAGAAAGATTCACCCCTCCACTTT
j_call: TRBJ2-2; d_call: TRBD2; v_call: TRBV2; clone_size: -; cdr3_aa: CASSESGTSGGAGELFF; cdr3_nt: TGTGCCAGCAGTGAATCCGGGACTAGCGGGGGGGCCGGGGAGCTGTTTTTT
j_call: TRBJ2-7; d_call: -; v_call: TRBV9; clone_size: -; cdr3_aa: CASSVAGTARGWEQYF; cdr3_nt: TGTGCCAGCAGCGTAGCAGGGACAGCACGGGGGTGGGAGCAGTACTTC
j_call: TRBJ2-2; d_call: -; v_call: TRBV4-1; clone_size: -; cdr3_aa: CASSQEIQGTGELFF; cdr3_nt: TGCGCCAGCAGCCAAGAAATTCAGGGCACCGGGGAGCTGTTTTTT
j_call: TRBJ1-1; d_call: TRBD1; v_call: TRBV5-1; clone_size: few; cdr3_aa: CASSLPRTGDNTEAFF; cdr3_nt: TGCGCCAGCAGCTTGCCTCGGACAGGCGATAACACTGAAGCTTTCTTT
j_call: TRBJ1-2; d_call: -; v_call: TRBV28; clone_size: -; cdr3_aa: CASSSPAVAVVPYGYTF; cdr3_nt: TGTGCCAGCAGTTCCCCAGCGGTCGCGGTGGTACCCTATGGCTACACCTTC
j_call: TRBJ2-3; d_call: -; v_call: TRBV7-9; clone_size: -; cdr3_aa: CASSLGSSTDTQYF; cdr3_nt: TGTGCCAGCAGCTTAGGTTCGAGCACAGATACGCAGTATTTT
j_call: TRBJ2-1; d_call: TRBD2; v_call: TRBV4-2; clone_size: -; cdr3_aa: CASSQDAGGFNEQFF; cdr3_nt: TGTGCCAGCAGCCAAGATGCCGGGGGGTTCAATGAGCAGTTCTTC
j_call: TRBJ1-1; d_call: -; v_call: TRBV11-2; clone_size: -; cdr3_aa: CASSLDSGEAFF; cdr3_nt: TGTGCCAGCAGCTTAGATAGCGGTGAAGCTTTCTTT
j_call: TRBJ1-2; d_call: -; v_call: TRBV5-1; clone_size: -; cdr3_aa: CASSLEGYNYGYTF; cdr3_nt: TGCGCCAGCAGCTTGGAGGGGTACAACTATGGCTACACCTTC
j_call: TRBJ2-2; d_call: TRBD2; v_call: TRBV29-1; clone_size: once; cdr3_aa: CSVATSGGLNTGELFF; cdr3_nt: TGCAGCGTTGCAACTAGCGGGGGACTGAACACCGGGGAGCTGTTTTTT
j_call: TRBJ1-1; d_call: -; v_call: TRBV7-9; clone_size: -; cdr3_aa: CASSSQGGDTEAFF; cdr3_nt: TGTGCCAGCAGCTCCCAGGGCGGGGACACTGAAGCTTTCTTT
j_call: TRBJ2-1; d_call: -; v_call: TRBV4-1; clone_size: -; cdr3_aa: CASSQARMEEQFF; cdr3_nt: TGCGCCAGCAGCCAGGCCCGAATGGAGGAGCAGTTCTTC
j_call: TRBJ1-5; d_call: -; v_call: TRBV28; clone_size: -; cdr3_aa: CASSFSYLGLPDSPQHF; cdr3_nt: TGTGCCAGCAGTTTCAGCTACCTCGGACTGCCCGATTCGCCCCAGCATTTT
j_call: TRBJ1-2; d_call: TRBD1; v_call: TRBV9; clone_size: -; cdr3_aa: CASSVTDRQNYGYTF; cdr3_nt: TGTGCCAGCAGCGTGACGGACAGGCAGAACTATGGCTACACCTTC
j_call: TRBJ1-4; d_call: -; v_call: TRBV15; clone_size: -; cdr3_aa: CATSPRRDEKLFF; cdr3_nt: TGTGCCACCAGCCCACGGCGGGATGAAAAACTGTTTTTT
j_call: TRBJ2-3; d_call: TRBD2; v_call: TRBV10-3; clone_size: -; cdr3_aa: CAISKATSGGTDTQYF; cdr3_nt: TGTGCCATCAGTAAAGCGACTAGCGGCGGCACAGATACGCAGTATTTT
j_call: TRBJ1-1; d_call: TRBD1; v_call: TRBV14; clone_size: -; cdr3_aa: CASSQAGGTEAFF; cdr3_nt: TGTGCCAGCAGCCAGGCAGGGGGCACTGAAGCTTTCTTT
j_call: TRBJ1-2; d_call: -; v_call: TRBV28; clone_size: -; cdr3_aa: CASSLAGAGYGYTF; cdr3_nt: TGTGCCAGCAGTTTAGCAGGGGCAGGCTATGGCTACACCTTC
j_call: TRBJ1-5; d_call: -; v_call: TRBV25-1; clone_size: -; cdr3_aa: CASSRAAPLSNQPQHF; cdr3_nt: TGTGCCAGCAGCCGAGCTGCACCTTTAAGCAATCAGCCCCAGCATTTT
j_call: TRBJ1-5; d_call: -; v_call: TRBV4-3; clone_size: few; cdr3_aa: CASSQDWQGNQPQHF; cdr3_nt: TGCGCCAGCAGCCAAGATTGGCAGGGAAATCAGCCCCAGCATTTT
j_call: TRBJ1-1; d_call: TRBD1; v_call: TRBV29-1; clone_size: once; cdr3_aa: CSVSDRGLTEAFF; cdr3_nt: TGCAGCGTCTCTGACAGGGGATTGACTGAAGCTTTCTTT
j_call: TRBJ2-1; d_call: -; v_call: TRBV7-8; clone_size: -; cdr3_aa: CASSPGNEQFF; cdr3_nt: TGTGCCAGCAGCCCGGGCAATGAGCAGTTCTTC
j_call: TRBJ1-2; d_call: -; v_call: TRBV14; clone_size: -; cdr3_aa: CASSKSLYGYTF; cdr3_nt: TGTGCCAGCAGCAAATCCCTATATGGCTACACCTTC
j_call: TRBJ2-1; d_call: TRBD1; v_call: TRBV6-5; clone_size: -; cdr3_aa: CASSYSSGQGNEQFF; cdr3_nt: TGTGCCAGCAGTTACTCTTCGGGACAGGGCAATGAGCAGTTCTTC
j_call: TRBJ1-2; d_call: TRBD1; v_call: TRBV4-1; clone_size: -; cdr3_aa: CASSHGTGGAGYGYTF; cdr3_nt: TGCGCCAGCAGCCATGGGACAGGGGGCGCTGGCTATGGCTACACCTTC
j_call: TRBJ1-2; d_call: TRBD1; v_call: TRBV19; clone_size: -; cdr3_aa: CASSVRDRGPFYGYTF; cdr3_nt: TGTGCCAGTAGTGTCCGGGACAGGGGGCCTTTCTACGGCTACACCTTC
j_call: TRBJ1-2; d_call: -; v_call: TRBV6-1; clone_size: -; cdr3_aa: CASSERSDYGYTF; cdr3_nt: TGTGCCAGCAGTGAAAGGAGTGACTATGGCTACACCTTC
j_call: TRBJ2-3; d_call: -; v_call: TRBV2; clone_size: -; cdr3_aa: CASSEREESSTDTQYF; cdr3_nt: TGTGCCAGCAGTGAAAGGGAGGAATCTAGCACAGATACGCAGTATTTT
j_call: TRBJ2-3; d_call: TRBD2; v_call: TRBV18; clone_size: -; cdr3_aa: CASSPLGLDTDTQYF; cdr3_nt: TGTGCCAGCTCACCACTGGGACTAGACACAGATACGCAGTATTTT
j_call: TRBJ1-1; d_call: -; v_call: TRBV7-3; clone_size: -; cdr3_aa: CASSLQTNTEAFF; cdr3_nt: TGTGCCAGCAGCTTACAGACAAACACTGAAGCTTTCTTT
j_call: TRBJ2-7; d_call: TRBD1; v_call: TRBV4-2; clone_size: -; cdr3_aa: CASSQVSRTGAYEQYF; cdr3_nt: TGTGCCAGCAGCCAAGTCTCTAGGACAGGGGCCTACGAGCAGTACTTC
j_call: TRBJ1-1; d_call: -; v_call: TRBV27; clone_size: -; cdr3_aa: CASSLPLRNTEAFF; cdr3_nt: TGTGCCAGCAGTTTACCTCTCCGTAACACTGAAGCTTTCTTT
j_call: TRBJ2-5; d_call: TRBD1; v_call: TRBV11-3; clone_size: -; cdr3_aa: CASSLGTGGKETQYF; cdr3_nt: TGTGCCAGCAGCTTAGGGACAGGTGGAAAAGAGACCCAGTACTTC
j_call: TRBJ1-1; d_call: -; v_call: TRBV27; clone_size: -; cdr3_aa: CASSIGQNTEAFF; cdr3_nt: TGTGCCAGCAGTATAGGACAGAACACTGAAGCTTTCTTT
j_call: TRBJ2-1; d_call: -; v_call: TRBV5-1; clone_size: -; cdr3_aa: CASGPNYNEQFF; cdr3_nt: TGCGCCAGCGGGCCTAACTACAATGAGCAGTTCTTC